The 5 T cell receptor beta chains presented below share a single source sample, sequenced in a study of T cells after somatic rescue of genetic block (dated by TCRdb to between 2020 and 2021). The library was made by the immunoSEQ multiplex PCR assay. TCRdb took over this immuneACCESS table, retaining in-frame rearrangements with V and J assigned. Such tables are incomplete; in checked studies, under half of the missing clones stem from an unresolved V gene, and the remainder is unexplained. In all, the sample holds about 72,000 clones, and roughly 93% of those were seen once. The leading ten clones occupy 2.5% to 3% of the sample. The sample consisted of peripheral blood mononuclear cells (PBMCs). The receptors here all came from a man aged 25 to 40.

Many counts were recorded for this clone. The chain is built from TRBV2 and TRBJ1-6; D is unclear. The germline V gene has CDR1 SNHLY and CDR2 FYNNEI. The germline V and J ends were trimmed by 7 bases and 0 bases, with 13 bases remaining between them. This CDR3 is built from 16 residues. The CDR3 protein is CASTDHHSSYNSPLHF. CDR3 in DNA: TGTGCCAGCACGGATCACCATAGCTCCTATAATTCACCCCTCCACTTT. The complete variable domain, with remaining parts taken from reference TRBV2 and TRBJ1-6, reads EPEVTQTPSHQVTQMGQEVILRCVPISNHLYFYWYRQILGQKVEFLVSFYNNEISEKSEIFDDQFSVERPDGSNFTLKIRSTKLEDSAMYFCASTDHHSSYNSPLHFGNGTRLTVT.

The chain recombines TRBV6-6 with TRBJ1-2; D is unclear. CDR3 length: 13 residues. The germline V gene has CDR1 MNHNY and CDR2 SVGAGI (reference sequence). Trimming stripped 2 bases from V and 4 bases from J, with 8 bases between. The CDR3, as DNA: TGTGCCAGCAGTTACAAAACGTTCTATGGCTACACCTTC. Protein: CASSYKTFYGYTF.

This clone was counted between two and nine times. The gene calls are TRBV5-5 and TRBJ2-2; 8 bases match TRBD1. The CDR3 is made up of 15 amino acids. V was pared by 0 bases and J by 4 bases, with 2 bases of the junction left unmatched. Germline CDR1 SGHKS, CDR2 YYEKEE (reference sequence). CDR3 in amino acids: CASSLGQGATGELFF. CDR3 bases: TGTGCCAGCAGCTTGGGGCAGGGGGCCACCGGGGAGCTGTTTTTT.

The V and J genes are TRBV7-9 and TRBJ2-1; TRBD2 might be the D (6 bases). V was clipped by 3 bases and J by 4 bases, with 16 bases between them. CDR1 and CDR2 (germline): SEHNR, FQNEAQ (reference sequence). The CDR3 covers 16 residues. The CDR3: CASSFLKVAGYNEQFF. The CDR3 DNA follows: TGTGCCAGCAGCTTCCTTAAGGTGGCGGGGTACAATGAGCAGTTCTTC.

CDR3 protein: CASSLPGLAGYNEQFF. The DNA for the CDR3 is TGTGCCAGCAGTTTACCTGGACTAGCGGGCTACAATGAGCAGTTCTTC. The V gene is TRBV28, the J gene TRBJ2-1, with 11 bases lining up with TRBD2. The CDR3 has 16 residues. V shed 2 bases and J 3 bases; nucleotides not matched to a gene: 3. Per germline, CDR1 MDHEN and CDR2 SYDVKM.